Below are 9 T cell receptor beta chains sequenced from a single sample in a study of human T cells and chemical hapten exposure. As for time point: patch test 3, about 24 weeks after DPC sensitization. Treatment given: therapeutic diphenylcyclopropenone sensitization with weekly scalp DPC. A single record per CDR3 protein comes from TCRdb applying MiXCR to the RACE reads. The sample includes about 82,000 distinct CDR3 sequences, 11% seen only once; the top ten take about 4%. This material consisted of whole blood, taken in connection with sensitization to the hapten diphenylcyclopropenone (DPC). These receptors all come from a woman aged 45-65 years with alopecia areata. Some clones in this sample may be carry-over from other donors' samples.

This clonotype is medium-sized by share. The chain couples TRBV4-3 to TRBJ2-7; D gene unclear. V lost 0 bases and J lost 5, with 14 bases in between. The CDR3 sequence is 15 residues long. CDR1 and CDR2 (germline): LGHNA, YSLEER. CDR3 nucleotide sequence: TGCGCCAGCAGCCAAGATAGTCTGGCGAGGAACGAGCAGTACTTC. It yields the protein CASSQDSLARNEQYF.

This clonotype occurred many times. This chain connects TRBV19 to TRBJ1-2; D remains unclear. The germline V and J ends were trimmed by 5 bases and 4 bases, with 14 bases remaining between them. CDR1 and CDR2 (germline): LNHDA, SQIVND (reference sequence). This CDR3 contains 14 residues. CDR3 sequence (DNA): TGTGCCAGTAGTGTTGAGGGCCGGGCCTATGGCTACACCTTC. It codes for CASSVEGRAYGYTF. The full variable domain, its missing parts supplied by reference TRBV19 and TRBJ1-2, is DGGITQSPKYLFRKEGQNVTLSCEQNLNHDAMYWYRQDPGQGLRLIYYSQIVNDFQKGDIAEGYSVSREKKESFPLTVTSAQKNPTAFYLCASSVEGRAYGYTFGSGTRLTVV.

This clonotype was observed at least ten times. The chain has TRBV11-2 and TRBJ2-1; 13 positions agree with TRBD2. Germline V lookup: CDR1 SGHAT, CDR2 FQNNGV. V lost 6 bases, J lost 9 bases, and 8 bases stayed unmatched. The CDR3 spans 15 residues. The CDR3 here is CASRHRTSGRAEQFF. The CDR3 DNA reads TGTGCCAGCAGACATCGGACTAGCGGGAGAGCTGAGCAGTTCTTC.

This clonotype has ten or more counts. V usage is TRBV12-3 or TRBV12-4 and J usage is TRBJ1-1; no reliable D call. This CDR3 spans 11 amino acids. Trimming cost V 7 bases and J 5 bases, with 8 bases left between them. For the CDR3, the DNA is TGTGCCAGCAATCGCGGGACTGAAGCTTTCTTT. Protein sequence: CASNRGTEAFF.

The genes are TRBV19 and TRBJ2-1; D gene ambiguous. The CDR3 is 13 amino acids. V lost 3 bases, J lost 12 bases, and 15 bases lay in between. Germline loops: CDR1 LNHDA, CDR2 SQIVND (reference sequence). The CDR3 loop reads CASSIPLGLVQFF. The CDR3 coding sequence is TGTGCCAGTAGTATCCCATTAGGCCTAGTGCAGTTCTTC.

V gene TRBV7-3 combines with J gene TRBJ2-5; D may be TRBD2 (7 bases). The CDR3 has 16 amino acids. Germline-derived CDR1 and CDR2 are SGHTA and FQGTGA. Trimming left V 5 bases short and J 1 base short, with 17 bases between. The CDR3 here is CASSPGGNYRQETQYF. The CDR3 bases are TGTGCCAGCAGCCCGGGGGGCAACTACCGCCAAGAGACCCAGTACTTC.

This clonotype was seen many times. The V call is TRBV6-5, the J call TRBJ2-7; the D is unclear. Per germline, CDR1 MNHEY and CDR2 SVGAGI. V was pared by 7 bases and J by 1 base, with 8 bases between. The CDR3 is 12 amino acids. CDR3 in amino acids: CASTGGSYEQYF. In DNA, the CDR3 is TGTGCCAGCACGGGCGGATCCTACGAGCAGTACTTC.

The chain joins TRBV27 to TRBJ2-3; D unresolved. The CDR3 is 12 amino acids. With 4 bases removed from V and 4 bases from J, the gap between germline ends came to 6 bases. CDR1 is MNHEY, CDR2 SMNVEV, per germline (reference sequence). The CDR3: CASSSAADTQYF. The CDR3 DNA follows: TGTGCCAGCAGTTCCGCGGCAGATACGCAGTATTTT.

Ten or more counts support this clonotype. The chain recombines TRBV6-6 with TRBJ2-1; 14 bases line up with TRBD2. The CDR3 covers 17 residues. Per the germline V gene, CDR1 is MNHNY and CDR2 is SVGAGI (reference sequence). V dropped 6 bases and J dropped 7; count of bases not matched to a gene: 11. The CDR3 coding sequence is TGTGCCAGCAGGTCGGGACAGACTAGCGGGAGGGGTAATGAGCAGTTCTTC. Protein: CASRSGQTSGRGNEQFF.